This T cell receptor beta chain was sequenced for a study of identifying expanded T cells in peripheral blood. Study-wide points: Roughly two-week clone count variance significantly increased as total template count grew.

Trimming took 5 bases from V and 1 from J; bases not matched to a gene: 2. The CDR3 sequence is 14 residues long. Looked up from germline, CDR1 is SGHTA and CDR2 is FQGNSA. As for this clone: Its antigen is not known.

No infections or other immune events were documented during collection. Generated by immunoSEQ multiplex PCR, the TCRdb table keeps only in-frame clones and is missing some. Seen here are tens of thousands of clones, around 90% observed once, and the top ten hold approximately 5.4%. The rearrangement links TRBV7-2 to TRBJ1-1; the match to TRBD1 covers 9 bases. The sequence derives from a person aged 18 to 69 in good health. Specimen: blood. In DNA form, the CDR3 reads TGTGCCAGCAGCCTGGACAGGGGGAACACTGAAGCTTTCTTT. Residues: CASSLDRGNTEAFF.